What follows are 13 T cell receptor beta chains derived from one specimen sequenced in a study of cytomegalovirus exposure and HLA in healthy donors. The PCR had 60 Vbeta and 13 Jbeta primers. Produced via immunoSEQ multiplex PCR; TCRdb's table is partial and in-frame only. Of around 150,000 clones detected, roughly 80% appear once; the ten largest clones hold approximately 6.3%. Input material: PBMCs. The receptors shown here come from a man aged 40-49 years in good health and CMV-seropositive.

The V gene is TRBV27, the J gene TRBJ2-2; 10 bases map to TRBD2. V lost 2 bases and J lost 6; bases outside the gene matches: 6. The CDR3 is 16 amino acids. Germline V gene data show CDR1 as MNHEY and CDR2 as SMNVEV (reference sequence). This CDR3 reads CASSLLRLAGAGELFF. The CDR3 nucleotides read TGTGCCAGCAGTTTACTCCGGCTAGCGGGGGCCGGGGAGCTGTTTTTT.

This clone was seen more than once but under ten times. The chain carries TRBV6-6 and TRBJ1-1; 9 nucleotides agree with TRBD1. V lost 6 bases to trimming and J lost 4 bases; unmatched junction nucleotides: 9. Germline CDR1 MNHNY, CDR2 SVGAGI (reference sequence). There are 15 residues in the CDR3. The CDR3 spells CASSRGTGRFTEAFF. For the CDR3, the DNA is TGTGCCAGCAGCCGAGGGACAGGGCGGTTCACTGAAGCTTTCTTT.

The J gene is TRBJ1-1, the V gene TRBV6-1, with D tentatively TRBD1 (6 bases). Trimming pared 6 bases from V and 1 base from J, leaving 9 bases between. The germline CDR1 and CDR2 sequences are MNHNS and SASEGT. The CDR3 covers 13 residues. Here the CDR3 DNA reads TGTGCCAGCAGAGCGACAGGGAACACTGAAGCTTTCTTT. It yields the protein CASRATGNTEAFF.

This clone was counted once. The chain combines TRBV27 with TRBJ2-7, with a tentative D call TRBD1 (5 bases). CDR3 length: 16 amino acids. Germline V lookup: CDR1 MNHEY, CDR2 SMNVEV (reference sequence). The germline V and J ends were trimmed by 5 bases and 0 bases, with 17 bases remaining between them. CDR3: CASSPRQIWSSYEQYF. In DNA, the CDR3 is TGTGCCAGCAGTCCCCGACAGATATGGAGCTCCTACGAGCAGTACTTC.

V and J are TRBV27 and TRBJ1-5; D is uncertain. The germline V gene encodes CDR1 MNHEY and CDR2 SMNVEV (reference sequence). The CDR3 is 12 amino acids. Trimming pared 5 bases from V and 3 bases from J, leaving 5 bases between. CDR3 nucleotide sequence: TGTGCCAGCAGTGACTTCAATCAGCCCCAGCATTTT. The encoded protein is CASSDFNQPQHF.

The chain couples TRBV5-1 to TRBJ2-7, with D maybe TRBD1 (5 bases). The germline V gene has CDR1 SGHRS and CDR2 YFSETQ. V lost 5 bases and J 1 base, leaving 16 bases between the germline ends. The CDR3 contains 15 residues. CDR3 bases: TGCGCCAGCAGGTGGGGCAGCTACTCTTCCTACGAGCAGTACTTC. This encodes CASRWGSYSSYEQYF.

V usage is TRBV12-5 and J usage is TRBJ1-1, with D tentatively TRBD1 (5 bases). CDR1 LGHNT and CDR2 FRNRAP come from the germline V gene. This CDR3 region has 14 residues. V was clipped by 5 bases and J by 1 base, with 11 bases between them. CDR3 in amino acids: CASGKNTGNTEAFF. CDR3 in DNA: TGTGCTAGTGGTAAGAACACAGGGAACACTGAAGCTTTCTTT.

This clone was seen a handful of times. V gene TRBV13 combines with J gene TRBJ2-2; perhaps TRBD1 as D (5 bases). V dropped 11 bases and J dropped 1 base, with 11 bases sitting between them. The CDR3 consists of 13 residues. The germline gives CDR1 PRHDT, CDR2 FYEKMQ (reference sequence). As DNA, the CDR3 is TGTGCCGCCCAGGGTCTGAACACCGGGGAGCTGTTTTTT. It yields the protein CAAQGLNTGELFF.

CDR3: CASSQPRHGKSSYEQYF. CDR3 nucleotides: TGCGCCAGCAGTCAACCAAGACATGGAAAATCCTCCTACGAGCAGTACTTC. The rearrangement uses TRBV23-1 and TRBJ2-7; no clear D gene. TRBV23-1 is flagged as an ORF with uncertain function. The CDR3 has 17 amino acids. V lost 2 bases and J lost 0, with 17 bases in between.

The V and J genes are TRBV7-9 and TRBJ2-7; D is perhaps TRBD2 (6 bases). This CDR3 spans 12 amino acids. Germline lookup yields CDR1 SEHNR and CDR2 FQNEAQ (reference sequence). V was pared by 6 bases and J by 9 bases, with 15 bases between. The CDR3 here is CASRPELGGQYF. CDR3 nucleotide sequence: TGTGCCAGCAGACCGGAATTGGGAGGGCAGTACTTC.

This clone has just one count. The chain employs TRBV5-6 and TRBJ2-7, with 12 bases aligning to TRBD1. CDR3 length: 15 residues. Germline values: CDR1 SGHDT, CDR2 YYEEEE. V was clipped by 0 bases and J by 5 bases; unmatched bases: 3. The CDR3 coding sequence is TGTGCCAGCAGCTTGGCCGGGACAGGGGGCGACGAGCAGTACTTC. Protein: CASSLAGTGGDEQYF.

This clone came up once. The chain couples TRBV7-8 to TRBJ2-7; D unresolved. V lost 5 bases and J lost 2, with 16 bases in between. The CDR3 runs to 15 residues. Germline CDR1 and CDR2: SGHVS and FQNEAQ. CDR3 loop: CASSPPAIRPYEQYF. The CDR3 bases are TGTGCCAGCAGCCCCCCCGCGATACGCCCCTACGAGCAGTACTTC.

J is TRBJ2-1 and V is TRBV27; TRBD2 agrees at 8 bases. This CDR3 region has 18 residues. The germline CDR1 and CDR2 sequences are MNHEY and SMNVEV (reference sequence). V lost 5 bases to trimming and J lost 1 base; unmatched junction nucleotides: 13. CDR3 protein: CASSPRSGSFVSYNEQFF. CDR3 nucleotides: TGTGCCAGCAGTCCCCGCAGCGGGAGCTTTGTGTCCTACAATGAGCAGTTCTTC.